Listed below are T cell receptor beta chains from one sample, sequenced in a study of cytomegalovirus exposure and HLA in healthy donors. Method: immunoSEQ multiplex PCR; TCRdb's copy keeps in-frame clones and lacks some. The repertoire holds under 150,000 clones, with around 78% as singletons. Sequencing was carried out using PBMCs. The receptors originated from a woman aged 25 to 39 in good health and CMV-seropositive. Each CDR3 is given with its conserved first and last residue. A D gene is named only where the DNA matches it firmly. Clone size appears in some rows only: once, few, many, or a class for an expanded clone.

D: TRBD1; size: medium-sized; V: TRBV2; J: TRBJ2-7; DNA: TGTGCCAGCAGTCCGACAGGGGTGCAGTACTTC; CDR3: CASSPTGVQYF
D: -; size: -; V: TRBV4-1; J: TRBJ1-3; DNA: TGCGCCAGCAGCCAAGACCGGTCCAGGGGCTCTGGAAACACCATATATTTT; CDR3: CASSQDRSRGSGNTIYF
D: -; size: -; V: TRBV6-1; J: TRBJ2-5; DNA: TGTGCCAGCAGTGACCTCTGGGCCAAGTACCAAGAGACCCAGTACTTC; CDR3: CASSDLWAKYQETQYF
D: -; size: few; V: TRBV7-9; J: TRBJ2-1; DNA: TGTGCCAGCAGCTTAGTCGGGGATGAGCAGTTCTTC; CDR3: CASSLVGDEQFF
D: TRBD1; size: -; V: TRBV11-1; J: TRBJ1-1; DNA: TGTGCCAGCAGCCCCTCACGGACAGGTTTAGCTTTCTTT; CDR3: CASSPSRTGLAFF
D: -; size: once; V: TRBV7-9; J: TRBJ1-2; DNA: TGTGCCAGCAGCTTAAGTCAGGTGCATGGCTACACCTTC; CDR3: CASSLSQVHGYTF
D: TRBD2; size: -; V: TRBV11-2; J: TRBJ2-1; DNA: TGTGCCAGCAGCTTAGGGGCCCTCGGGGGGAGTGAGCAGTTCTTC; CDR3: CASSLGALGGSEQFF
D: TRBD1; size: -; V: TRBV5-6; J: TRBJ2-3; DNA: TGTGCCAGCAGCTTAGGACAGGGGGCAACAGATACGCAGTATTTT; CDR3: CASSLGQGATDTQYF
D: TRBD2; size: -; V: TRBV15; J: TRBJ2-3; DNA: TGTGCCACCAGGCCCAGCGGGGGGAACACAGATACGCAGTATTTT; CDR3: CATRPSGGNTDTQYF
D: TRBD2; size: -; V: TRBV25-1; J: TRBJ2-2; DNA: TGTGCCACCGGGGCGGGGGGGCAGAACACCGGGGAGCTGTTTTTT; CDR3: CATGAGGQNTGELFF
D: TRBD2; size: -; V: TRBV6-6; J: TRBJ2-2; DNA: TGTGCCACCAAGCGGGGGAACACCGGGGAGCTGTTTTTT; CDR3: CATKRGNTGELFF
D: TRBD1; size: -; V: TRBV10-3; J: TRBJ2-7; DNA: TGTGCCATCAGCTCCTCCGTGGGACAGGGGGACTACGAGCAGTACTTC; CDR3: CAISSSVGQGDYEQYF
D: -; size: -; V: TRBV4-1; J: TRBJ2-3; DNA: TGCACTCGCGGGGGCGGGACAGATACGCAGTATTTT; CDR3: CTRGGGTDTQYF
D: -; size: few; V: TRBV6-6; J: TRBJ1-3; DNA: TGTGCCAGCAGTTTCTCAATGGGGGCCTCTGGAAACACCATATATTTT; CDR3: CASSFSMGASGNTIYF
D: -; size: -; V: TRBV7-8; J: TRBJ2-3; DNA: TGTGCCAGCAGCTTAGCGGGCCTCGCAGATACGCAGTATTTT; CDR3: CASSLAGLADTQYF
D: -; size: few; V: TRBV30; J: TRBJ1-2; DNA: TGTGCCTGGAGTGTCGAGGCTAACTATGGCTACACCTTC; CDR3: CAWSVEANYGYTF
D: TRBD1; size: -; V: TRBV10-2; J: TRBJ2-7; DNA: TGCGCCAGCAGCCTGGACAGGGGGTACGACGAGCAGTACTTC; CDR3: CASSLDRGYDEQYF
D: -; size: -; V: TRBV29-1; J: TRBJ2-7; DNA: TGCAGCGTTGAGGCTTCCTCCTACGAGCAGTACTTC; CDR3: CSVEASSYEQYF
D: -; size: -; V: TRBV27; J: TRBJ2-7; DNA: TGTGCCAGCAGTTTGGGGCTAGGGTACGAGCAGTACTTC; CDR3: CASSLGLGYEQYF
D: -; size: -; V: TRBV5-4; J: TRBJ1-2; DNA: TGTGCCAGCAGCTTGGCGGAGAGCGACTACACCTTC; CDR3: CASSLAESDYTF
D: -; size: -; V: TRBV7-7; J: TRBJ2-5; DNA: TGTGCCAGCAGCCTCCGGGACACTCAAGAGACCCAGTACTTC; CDR3: CASSLRDTQETQYF
D: -; size: -; V: TRBV9; J: TRBJ2-5; DNA: TGTGCCAGCAGCGAGGACTCCTGGGAGACCCAGTACTTC; CDR3: CASSEDSWETQYF
D: -; size: -; V: TRBV25-1; J: TRBJ2-5; DNA: TGTGCCAGCAGTGAACGGGGGGCAGGGGAGACCCAGTACTTC; CDR3: CASSERGAGETQYF
D: -; size: -; V: TRBV14; J: TRBJ1-1; DNA: TGTGCCAGCAGCCAAGTTGGGCGGGGGACGGCTGAAGCTTTCTTT; CDR3: CASSQVGRGTAEAFF
D: TRBD2; size: -; V: TRBV28; J: TRBJ2-1; DNA: TGTGCCAGCAGTCCTACTTCCGGGACTAGCGGGGGCAATGAGCAGTTCTTC; CDR3: CASSPTSGTSGGNEQFF
D: -; size: -; V: TRBV5-1; J: TRBJ2-7; DNA: TGCGCCAGCAGCTTGTCGTTAGTCGTCTCCTACGAGCAGTACTTC; CDR3: CASSLSLVVSYEQYF
D: TRBD2; size: -; V: TRBV10-3; J: TRBJ2-3; DNA: TGTGCCACTGTAGCGGGGGGGTCAGATACGCAGTATTTT; CDR3: CATVAGGSDTQYF
D: -; size: -; V: TRBV6-5; J: TRBJ2-3; DNA: TGTGCCAGCAGTTCCTTTGGGGGGTCCAGCACAGATACGCAGTATTTT; CDR3: CASSSFGGSSTDTQYF
D: -; size: -; V: TRBV28; J: TRBJ1-4; DNA: TGTGCCAGCAGTCCCCTAACTAATGAAAAACTGTTTTTT; CDR3: CASSPLTNEKLFF
D: TRBD1; size: -; V: TRBV6-6; J: TRBJ2-7; DNA: TGTGCCAGCAGGGGGACAGGGGACTACGAGCAGTACTTC; CDR3: CASRGTGDYEQYF
D: -; size: -; V: TRBV4-1; J: TRBJ2-2; DNA: TGCGCCAGCAGCCAACCAGGGACCGGGGAGCTGTTTTTT; CDR3: CASSQPGTGELFF
D: -; size: -; V: TRBV27; J: TRBJ2-1; DNA: TGTGCCAGCAGTTCGGCTATTTTGTCCCCGGGGTTCTTC; CDR3: CASSSAILSPGFF
D: TRBD1; size: once; V: TRBV9; J: TRBJ1-5; DNA: TGTGCCAGCAGCGCCGGAGGGGGGACAGGGCCTCAGCCCCAGCATTTT; CDR3: CASSAGGGTGPQPQHF
D: -; size: few; V: TRBV28; J: TRBJ1-6; DNA: TGTGCCAGCAACCCACAGGGTAGTTCACCCCTCCACTTT; CDR3: CASNPQGSSPLHF
D: -; size: -; V: TRBV9; J: TRBJ2-5; DNA: TGTGCCAGCAGCGTAGATTCGCAAGAGACCCAGTACTTC; CDR3: CASSVDSQETQYF
D: -; size: -; V: TRBV19; J: TRBJ2-2; DNA: TGTGCCAGTAGTATAGCGGGTGGCGGCACCGGGGAGCTGTTTTTT; CDR3: CASSIAGGGTGELFF
D: TRBD2; size: -; V: TRBV2; J: TRBJ2-3; DNA: TGTGCCAGCACTCGACTAGCGGGGCAAGATACGCAGTATTTT; CDR3: CASTRLAGQDTQYF
D: -; size: -; V: TRBV27; J: TRBJ2-7; DNA: TGTGCCAGCAGTTTAGGGCCTCCGTTGACCCTCTACGAGCAGTACTTC; CDR3: CASSLGPPLTLYEQYF
D: -; size: -; V: TRBV13; J: TRBJ2-7; DNA: TGTGCCAGCAGCTTGGCAGGGGTGAGCGTTTACGAGCAGTACTTC; CDR3: CASSLAGVSVYEQYF
D: TRBD1; size: -; V: TRBV6-5; J: TRBJ2-7; DNA: TGTGCCAGCAGGGAGCCGGGACAGGGCTTCCACGAGCAGTACTTC; CDR3: CASREPGQGFHEQYF
D: -; size: -; V: TRBV28; J: TRBJ1-2; DNA: TGTGCCAGCAGTCCAACCTTCCCTAACGGCTATGGCTACACCTTC; CDR3: CASSPTFPNGYGYTF
D: -; size: -; V: TRBV6-1; J: TRBJ2-2; DNA: TGTGCCAGCAGTGAAGTCCGAGCGAAGGGGGAGCTGTTTTTT; CDR3: CASSEVRAKGELFF
D: TRBD1; size: -; V: TRBV30; J: TRBJ1-6; DNA: TGTGCCTGGAGCCCGTCGCGGACAGGGGGCTCTGGTTCACCCCTCCACTTT; CDR3: CAWSPSRTGGSGSPLHF
D: -; size: -; V: TRBV5-1; J: TRBJ2-3; DNA: TGCGCCAGCAGCTGGCCCCTCCTGACTGGCGAAATCACAGATACGCAGTATTTT; CDR3: CASSWPLLTGEITDTQYF
D: -; size: -; V: TRBV6-1; J: TRBJ2-3; DNA: TGTGCCAGCAGTCCGGGACTCAGCACAGATACGCAGTATTTT; CDR3: CASSPGLSTDTQYF
D: -; size: -; V: TRBV2; J: TRBJ2-2; DNA: TGTGCCAGCAGTGACCCCATCACCGGGGAGCTGTTTTTT; CDR3: CASSDPITGELFF
D: TRBD1; size: few; V: TRBV7-8; J: TRBJ2-7; DNA: TGTGCCAGCAGCCCCAACCGACAGGGGGCGATATTC; CDR3: CASSPNRQGAIF
D: -; size: few; V: TRBV5-4; J: TRBJ2-6; DNA: TGTGCCAGCAGCTTCGGTGCAACTGGGGCCAACGTCCTGACTTTC; CDR3: CASSFGATGANVLTF
D: TRBD2; size: -; V: TRBV4-3; J: TRBJ2-2; DNA: TGCGCCAGCAGCAACGCGGGGGGCGCGAACACTGCGGGGGAGCTGTTTTTT; CDR3: CASSNAGGANTAGELFF
D: -; size: -; V: TRBV7-8; J: TRBJ2-2; DNA: TGTGCCAGCAGCTTAGTTTCACAACCGAACACCGGGGAGCTGTTTTTT; CDR3: CASSLVSQPNTGELFF
D: TRBD1; size: -; V: TRBV10-3; J: TRBJ2-7; DNA: TGTGCCATCAGAGGACAGGGGGTTCCCTACGAGCAGTACTTC; CDR3: CAIRGQGVPYEQYF
D: -; size: few; V: TRBV4-3; J: TRBJ2-1; DNA: TGCGCCAGCAGCCCAGAGCGCGGAAGATCCGACAATGAGCAGTTCTTC; CDR3: CASSPERGRSDNEQFF
D: TRBD1; size: once; V: TRBV27; J: TRBJ1-2; DNA: TGTGCCAGCAGTTTATCGAACAGGGGCCATGGCTACACCTTC; CDR3: CASSLSNRGHGYTF
D: -; size: -; V: TRBV2; J: TRBJ2-1; DNA: TGTGCCAGCAGCGTCCGGAGCTCCTACAATGAGCAGTTCTTC; CDR3: CASSVRSSYNEQFF
D: -; size: -; V: TRBV6-1; J: TRBJ2-7; DNA: TGTGCCAGCGGGGGGCGGGGGACCCCCTACGAGCAGTACTTC; CDR3: CASGGRGTPYEQYF
D: TRBD1; size: -; V: TRBV5-1; J: TRBJ2-7; DNA: TGCGCCAGCAGCCCCGCCGGGACAGGGGCGTACGAGCAGTACTTC; CDR3: CASSPAGTGAYEQYF
D: -; size: -; V: TRBV5-1; J: TRBJ2-7; DNA: TGCGCCAGCAGCCCCCTCCTCGGGGTGCTCTACGAGCAGTACTTC; CDR3: CASSPLLGVLYEQYF